This record looks at one T cell receptor beta chain sequence and its context. The germline gives CDR1 KGHSH, CDR2 LQKENI. The junction had 8 bases not matched to a gene; V was cut back by 3 bases and J by 3 bases. CDR3 length equals 18 residues. The data were taken from a study of CD8+ T cells in alopecia areata. cDNA serving as the sequencing template came from extracted, reverse transcribed RNA. TCRdb's copy holds only in-frame clones and misses some; the assay was immunoSEQ multiplex PCR. This sample has 150,000 to 200,000 clones, with around three fifths found just once. Sample: CD4+ T cells sorted from blood, taken at week 0. This chain uses TRBV18 with TRBJ2-6; 10 bases match TRBD1. This receptor was taken from a human donor with alopecia areata. CDR3: CASSPRTGGKDGANVLTF. The CDR3 DNA is TGTGCCAGCTCACCCCGGACAGGGGGGAAGGATGGGGCCAACGTCCTGACTTTC.